The present entry profiles one T cell receptor (beta chain) with its context. Its target is unknown. This entry comes from a study of early stage breast cancer tumors. Study results and caveats: Commonly generated sequences made up most enriched TCRB sequences shared between patients. Tumors had roughly 2.5-fold higher T cell density and higher clonality than adjacent normal breast tissue.

Each sample had two DNA replicates, roughly 0.5 ug blood or around 1.5 ug tissue. Assay used: immunoSEQ multiplex PCR; TCRdb lists only in-frame clones, some missing. The sample records about 5,000 clones, just under 70% being singletons. Sequencing input: normal breast tissue next to the tumor. This clonotype was obtained from a person between 60 and 70 years old with breast cancer.

The CDR3 spells CASSSGALNTEAFF. The CDR3 DNA reads as TGTGCCAGCAGCTCGGGGGCCCTGAACACTGAAGCTTTCTTT. V and J are TRBV28 and TRBJ1-1; tentatively, D is TRBD1 (6 bases). The V end was cut by 6 bases, the J end by 0 bases, with 11 bases between. The CDR3 contains 14 residues. Germline CDR1 and CDR2: MDHEN and SYDVKM.